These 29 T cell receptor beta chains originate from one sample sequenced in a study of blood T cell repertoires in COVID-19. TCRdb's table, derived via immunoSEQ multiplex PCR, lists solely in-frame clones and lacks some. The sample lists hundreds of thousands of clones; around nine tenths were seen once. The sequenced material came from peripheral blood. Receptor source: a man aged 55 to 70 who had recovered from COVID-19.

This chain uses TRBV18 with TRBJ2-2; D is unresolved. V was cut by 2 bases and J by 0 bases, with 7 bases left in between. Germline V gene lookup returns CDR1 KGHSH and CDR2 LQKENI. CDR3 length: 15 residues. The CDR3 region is CASSPYGTNTGELFF. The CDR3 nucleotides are TGTGCCAGCTCACCATATGGCACGAACACCGGGGAGCTGTTTTTT.

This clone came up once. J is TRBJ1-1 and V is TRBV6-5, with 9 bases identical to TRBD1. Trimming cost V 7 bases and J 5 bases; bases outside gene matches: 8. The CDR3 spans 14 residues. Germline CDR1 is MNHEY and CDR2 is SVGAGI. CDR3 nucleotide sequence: TGTGCCAGCAACTCACAGGGGGCAGGTACTGAAGCTTTCTTT. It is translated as CASNSQGAGTEAFF.

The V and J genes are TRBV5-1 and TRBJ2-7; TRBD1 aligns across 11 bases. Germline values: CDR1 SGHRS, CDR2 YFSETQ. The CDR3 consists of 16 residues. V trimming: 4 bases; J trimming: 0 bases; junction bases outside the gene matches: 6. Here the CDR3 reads CASSPTGTGGSYEQYF. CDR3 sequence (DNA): TGCGCCAGCAGCCCCACCGGGACAGGGGGCTCCTACGAGCAGTACTTC.

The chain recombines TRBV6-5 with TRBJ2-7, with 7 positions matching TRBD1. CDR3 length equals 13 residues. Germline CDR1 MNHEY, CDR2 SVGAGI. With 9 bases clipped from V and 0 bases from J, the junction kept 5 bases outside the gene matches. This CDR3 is CASRGTVSYEQYF. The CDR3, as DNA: TGTGCCAGTCGAGGGACAGTCTCCTACGAGCAGTACTTC.

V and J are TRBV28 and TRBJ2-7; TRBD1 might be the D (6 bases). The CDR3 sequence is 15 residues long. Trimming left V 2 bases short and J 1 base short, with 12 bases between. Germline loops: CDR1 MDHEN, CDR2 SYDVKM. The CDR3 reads CASSLPGTGSYEQYF. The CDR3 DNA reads TGTGCCAGCAGTTTACCCGGTACAGGGTCCTACGAGCAGTACTTC. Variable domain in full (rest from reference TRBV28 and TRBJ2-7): DVKVTQSSRYLVKRTGEKVFLECVQDMDHENMFWYRQDPGLGLRLIYFSYDVKMKEKGDIPEGYSVSREKKERFSLILESASTNQTSMYLCASSLPGTGSYEQYFGPGTRLTVT.

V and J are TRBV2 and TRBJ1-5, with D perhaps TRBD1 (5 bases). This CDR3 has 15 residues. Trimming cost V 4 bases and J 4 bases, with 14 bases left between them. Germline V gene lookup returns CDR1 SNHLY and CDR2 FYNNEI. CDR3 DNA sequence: TGTGCCAGCAGTGGTAGTCGGGGGGAGAATCAGCCCCAGCATTTT. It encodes CASSGSRGENQPQHF.

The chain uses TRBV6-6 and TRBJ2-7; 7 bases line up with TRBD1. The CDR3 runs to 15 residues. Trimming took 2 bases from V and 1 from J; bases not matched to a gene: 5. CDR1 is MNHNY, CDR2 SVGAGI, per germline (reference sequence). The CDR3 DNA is TGTGCCAGCAGTTACGCCCAGGGGGTTTCCTACGAGCAGTACTTC. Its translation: CASSYAQGVSYEQYF.

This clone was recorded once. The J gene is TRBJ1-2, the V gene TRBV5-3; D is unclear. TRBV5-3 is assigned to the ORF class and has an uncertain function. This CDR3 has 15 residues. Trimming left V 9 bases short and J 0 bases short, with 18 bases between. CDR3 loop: CATRGSPTPNYGYTF. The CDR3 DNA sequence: TGTGCCACCCGGGGAAGCCCGACTCCTAACTATGGCTACACCTTC.

The CDR3 region is CATSKQPLGNYEQYF. CDR3 DNA sequence: TGTGCCACCAGTAAACAACCCCTCGGGAACTACGAGCAGTACTTC. The chain joins TRBV15 to TRBJ2-7, with D possibly being TRBD2 (5 bases). The V end was cut by 6 bases, the J end by 3 bases, with 18 bases between. From germline, CDR1 is LNHNV and CDR2 YYDKDF (reference sequence). The CDR3 is 15 amino acids.

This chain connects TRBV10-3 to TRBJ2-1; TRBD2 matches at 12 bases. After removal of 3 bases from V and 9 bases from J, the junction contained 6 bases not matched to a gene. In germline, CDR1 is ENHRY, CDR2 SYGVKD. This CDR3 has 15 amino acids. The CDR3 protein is CAISDQTSGSLEQFF. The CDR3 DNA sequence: TGTGCCATCAGTGACCAGACTAGCGGGAGCCTTGAGCAGTTCTTC.

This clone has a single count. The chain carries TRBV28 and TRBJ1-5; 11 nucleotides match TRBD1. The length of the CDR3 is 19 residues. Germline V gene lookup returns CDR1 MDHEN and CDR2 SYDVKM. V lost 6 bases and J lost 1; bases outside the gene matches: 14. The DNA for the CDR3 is TGTGCCAGCAGCGGGATGGACAGGGGGCGGGCGAGGAGCAATCAGCCCCAGCATTTT. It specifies CASSGMDRGRARSNQPQHF.

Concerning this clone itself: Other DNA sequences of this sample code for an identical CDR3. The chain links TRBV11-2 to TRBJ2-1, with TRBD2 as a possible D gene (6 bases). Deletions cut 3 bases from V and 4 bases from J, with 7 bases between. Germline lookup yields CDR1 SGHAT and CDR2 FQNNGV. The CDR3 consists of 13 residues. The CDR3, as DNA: TGTGCCAGCAGCTTTAGCGGTTACAATGAGCAGTTCTTC. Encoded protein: CASSFSGYNEQFF.

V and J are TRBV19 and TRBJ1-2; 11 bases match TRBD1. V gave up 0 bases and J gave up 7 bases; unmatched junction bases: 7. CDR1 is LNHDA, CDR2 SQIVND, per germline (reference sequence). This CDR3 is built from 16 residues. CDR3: CASSIDLDRGRFGYTF. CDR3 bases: TGTGCCAGTAGTATAGATCTGGACAGGGGGCGATTTGGCTACACCTTC.

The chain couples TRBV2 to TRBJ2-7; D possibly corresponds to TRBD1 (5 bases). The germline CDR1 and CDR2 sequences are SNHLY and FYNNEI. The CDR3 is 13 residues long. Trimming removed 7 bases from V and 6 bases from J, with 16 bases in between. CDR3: CASKGRVFGEQYF. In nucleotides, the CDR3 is TGTGCCAGCAAAGGCAGGGTGTTCGGCGAGCAGTACTTC.

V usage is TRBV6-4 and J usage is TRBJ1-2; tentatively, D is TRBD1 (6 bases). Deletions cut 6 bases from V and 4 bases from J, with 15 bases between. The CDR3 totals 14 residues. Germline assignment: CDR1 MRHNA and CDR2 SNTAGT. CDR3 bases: TGTGCCAGCAGCCCTAATAGGGGGAGCTATGGCTACACCTTC. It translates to CASSPNRGSYGYTF.

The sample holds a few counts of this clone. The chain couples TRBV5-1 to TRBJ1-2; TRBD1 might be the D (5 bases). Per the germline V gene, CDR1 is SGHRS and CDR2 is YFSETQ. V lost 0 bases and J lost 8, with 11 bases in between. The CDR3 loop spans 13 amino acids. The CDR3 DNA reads TGCGCCAGCAGCTTGGACAGGCGTACCGGCTACACCTTC. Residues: CASSLDRRTGYTF. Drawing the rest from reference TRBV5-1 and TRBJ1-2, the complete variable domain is KAGVTQTPRYLIKTRGQQVTLSCSPISGHRSVSWYQQTPGQGLQFLFEYFSETQRNKGNFPGRFSGRQFSNSRSEMNVSTLELGDSALYLCASSLDRRTGYTFGSGTRLTVV.

The CDR3 here is CASSVNIGVSGNTIYF. In DNA, the CDR3 is TGTGCCAGCAGCGTCAACATAGGAGTCTCTGGAAACACCATATATTTT. The chain couples TRBV9 to TRBJ1-3; D remains ambiguous. CDR3 size: 16 residues. Trimming took off 2 bases at V and 0 bases at J, with 12 bases between the two ends. The germline gives CDR1 SGDLS, CDR2 YYNGEE. Complete variable domain (other parts from reference TRBV9 and TRBJ1-3): DSGVTQTPKHLITATGQRVTLRCSPRSGDLSVYWYQQSLDQGLQFLIQYYNGEERAKGNILERFSAQQFPDLHSELNLSSLELGDSALYFCASSVNIGVSGNTIYFGEGSWLTVV.

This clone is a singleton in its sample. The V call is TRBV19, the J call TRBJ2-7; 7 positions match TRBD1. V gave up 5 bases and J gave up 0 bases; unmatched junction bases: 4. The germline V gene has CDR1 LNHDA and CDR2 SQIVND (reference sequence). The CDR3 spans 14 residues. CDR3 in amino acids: CASSLRDSSYEQYF. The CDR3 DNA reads TGTGCCAGTAGTCTCCGGGACAGCTCCTACGAGCAGTACTTC.

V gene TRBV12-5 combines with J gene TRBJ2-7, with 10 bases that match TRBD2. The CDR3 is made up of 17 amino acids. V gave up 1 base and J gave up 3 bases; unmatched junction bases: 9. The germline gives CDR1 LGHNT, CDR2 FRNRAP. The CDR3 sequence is CASGLGALAGALYEQYF. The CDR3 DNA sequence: TGTGCTAGTGGTTTGGGTGCTCTAGCGGGGGCCCTCTACGAGCAGTACTTC.

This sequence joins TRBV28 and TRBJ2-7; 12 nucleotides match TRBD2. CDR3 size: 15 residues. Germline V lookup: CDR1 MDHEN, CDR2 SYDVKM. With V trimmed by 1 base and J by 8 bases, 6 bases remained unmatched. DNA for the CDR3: TGTGCCAGCAGTTTATCCTCTAGCGGGAGGGCCAAGCAGTACTTC. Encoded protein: CASSLSSSGRAKQYF.

The DNA of the CDR3 is TGTGCCAGCAAGGGCCGGCAGGGAGAGACCCAGTACTTC. Amino acids: CASKGRQGETQYF. V and J are TRBV2 and TRBJ2-5, with D maybe TRBD1 (5 bases). Germline V gene data show CDR1 as SNHLY and CDR2 as FYNNEI. The V gene lost 7 bases and the J gene lost 4 bases, with 13 bases spanning the gap. This CDR3 region has 13 residues.

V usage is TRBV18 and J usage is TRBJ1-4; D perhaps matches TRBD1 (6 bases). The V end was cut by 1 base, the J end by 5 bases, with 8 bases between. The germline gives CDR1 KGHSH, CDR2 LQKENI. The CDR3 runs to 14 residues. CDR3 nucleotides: TGTGCCAGCTCACCACGACAGGAGAATGAAAAACTGTTTTTT. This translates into CASSPRQENEKLFF. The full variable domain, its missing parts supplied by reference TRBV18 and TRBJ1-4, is NAGVMQNPRHLVRRRGQEARLRCSPMKGHSHVYWYRQLPEEGLKFMVYLQKENIIDESGMPKERFSAEFPKEGPSILRIQQVVRGDSAAYFCASSPRQENEKLFFGSGTQLSVL.

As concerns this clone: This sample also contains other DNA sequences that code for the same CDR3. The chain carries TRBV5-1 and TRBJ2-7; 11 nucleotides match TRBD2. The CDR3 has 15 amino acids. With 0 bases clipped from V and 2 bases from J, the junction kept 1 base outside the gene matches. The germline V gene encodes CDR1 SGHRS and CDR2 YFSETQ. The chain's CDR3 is CASSLEGLAAYEQYF. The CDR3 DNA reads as TGCGCCAGCAGCTTGGAGGGACTAGCGGCCTACGAGCAGTACTTC.

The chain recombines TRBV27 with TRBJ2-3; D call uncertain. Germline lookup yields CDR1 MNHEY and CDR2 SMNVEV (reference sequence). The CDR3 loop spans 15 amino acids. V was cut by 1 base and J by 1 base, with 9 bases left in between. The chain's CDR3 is CASSLWAVRTDTQYF. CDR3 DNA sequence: TGTGCCAGCAGTTTATGGGCAGTACGCACAGATACGCAGTATTTT.

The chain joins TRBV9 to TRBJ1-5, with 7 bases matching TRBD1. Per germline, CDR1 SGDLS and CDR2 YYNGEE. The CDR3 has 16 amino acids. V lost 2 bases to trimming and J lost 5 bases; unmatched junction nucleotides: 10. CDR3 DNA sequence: TGTGCCAGCAGCGTTATCTTACAGGGGCCATATCAGCCCCAGCATTTT. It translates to CASSVILQGPYQPQHF. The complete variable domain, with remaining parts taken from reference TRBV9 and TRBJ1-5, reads DSGVTQTPKHLITATGQRVTLRCSPRSGDLSVYWYQQSLDQGLQFLIQYYNGEERAKGNILERFSAQQFPDLHSELNLSSLELGDSALYFCASSVILQGPYQPQHFGDGTRLSIL.

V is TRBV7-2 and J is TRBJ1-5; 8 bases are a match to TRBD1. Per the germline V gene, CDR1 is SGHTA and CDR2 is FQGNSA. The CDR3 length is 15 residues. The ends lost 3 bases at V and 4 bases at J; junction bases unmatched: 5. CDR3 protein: CASSFDGQGNQPQHF. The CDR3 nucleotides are TGTGCCAGCAGCTTCGACGGACAGGGTAATCAGCCCCAGCATTTT.

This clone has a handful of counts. The CDR3 DNA reads as TGTGCCAGTAGTATAGATCATGCAACTAATGAAAAACTGTTTTTT. Its protein product is CASSIDHATNEKLFF. The V call is TRBV19, the J call TRBJ1-4, with D uncertain. This CDR3 has 15 residues. Looked up from germline, CDR1 is LNHDA and CDR2 is SQIVND (reference sequence). The V end lost 0 bases, the J end lost 0 bases, and 5 bases lay between the germline ends.

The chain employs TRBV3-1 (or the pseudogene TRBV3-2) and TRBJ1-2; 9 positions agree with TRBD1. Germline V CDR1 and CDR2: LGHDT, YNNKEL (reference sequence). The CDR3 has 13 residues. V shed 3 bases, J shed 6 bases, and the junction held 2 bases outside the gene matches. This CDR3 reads CASSQGQGNGYTF. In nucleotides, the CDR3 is TGTGCCAGCAGCCAGGGACAGGGAAATGGCTACACCTTC.

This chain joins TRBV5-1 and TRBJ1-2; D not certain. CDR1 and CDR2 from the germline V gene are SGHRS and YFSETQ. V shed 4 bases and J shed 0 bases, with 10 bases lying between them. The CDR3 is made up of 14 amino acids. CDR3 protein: CASSRGDPNYGYTF. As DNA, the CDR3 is TGCGCCAGCAGCCGCGGGGATCCTAACTATGGCTACACCTTC.